The rows below give T cell receptor beta chains drawn from one sample of a study of PD-1 blockade in classical Hodgkin lymphoma. Repertoires were generated with immunoSEQ multiplex PCR, while TCRdb's copy carries only in-frame clones and drops some. The sample lists around 20,000 clones, about four fifths occurring once. The sequencing input was CD4+ T cells from blood. The origin of the receptors is a human donor with classical Hodgkin lymphoma. Both conserved end residues are trimmed from each CDR3.

J gene: TRBJ2-1; V gene: TRBV5-1; CDR3 protein: ASSARTGGGSNEQF
J gene: TRBJ2-7; V gene: TRBV7-9; CDR3 protein: ASSLYRGAYEQY
J gene: TRBJ1-5; V gene: TRBV6-6; CDR3 protein: ASSLNEPQH
J gene: TRBJ2-7; V gene: TRBV5-4; CDR3 protein: ASSLFVAGRVYEQY
J gene: TRBJ2-3; V gene: TRBV5-4; CDR3 protein: ASSILAGETDTQY
J gene: TRBJ2-7; V gene: TRBV6-1; CDR3 protein: ASSLGQIVTYEQY
J gene: TRBJ1-2; V gene: TRBV2; CDR3 protein: ASSEVTQGAGGYT
J gene: TRBJ2-7; V gene: TRBV25-1; CDR3 protein: ASSILGTGGAYEQY
J gene: TRBJ1-1; V gene: TRBV7-2; CDR3 protein: ASSLGGIRGGVAAF
J gene: TRBJ2-1; V gene: TRBV6-5; CDR3 protein: ASSYSSGTSGNEQF
J gene: TRBJ2-4; V gene: TRBV18; CDR3 protein: ASSLTEADIQY
J gene: TRBJ2-3; V gene: TRBV5-1; CDR3 protein: ASSLAGGLGDTQY
J gene: TRBJ2-5; V gene: TRBV28; CDR3 protein: ASSFGSGGGETQY
J gene: TRBJ1-2; V gene: TRBV2; CDR3 protein: ASSEGQGAGGYT